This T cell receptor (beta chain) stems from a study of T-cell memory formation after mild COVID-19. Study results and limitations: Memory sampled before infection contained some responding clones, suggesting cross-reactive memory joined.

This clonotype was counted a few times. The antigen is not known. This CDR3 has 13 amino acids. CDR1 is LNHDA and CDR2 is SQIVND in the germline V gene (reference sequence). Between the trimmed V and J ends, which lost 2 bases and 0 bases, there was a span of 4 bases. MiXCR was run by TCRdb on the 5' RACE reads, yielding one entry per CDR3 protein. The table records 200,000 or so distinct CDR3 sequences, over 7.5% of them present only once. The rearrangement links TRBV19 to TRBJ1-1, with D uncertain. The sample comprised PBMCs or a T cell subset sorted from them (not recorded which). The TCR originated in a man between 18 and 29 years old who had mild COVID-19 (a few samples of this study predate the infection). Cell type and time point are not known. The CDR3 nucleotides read TGTGCCAGTAGTATAAACTTGAACACTGAAGCTTTCTTT. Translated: CASSINLNTEAFF. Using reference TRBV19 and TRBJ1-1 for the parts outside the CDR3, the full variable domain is DGGITQSPKYLFRKEGQNVTLSCEQNLNHDAMYWYRQDPGQGLRLIYYSQIVNDFQKGDIAEGYSVSREKKESFPLTVTSAQKNPTAFYLCASSINLNTEAFFGQGTRLTVV.